This passage covers 16 T cell receptor beta chains from one sample sequenced in a study of cytomegalovirus exposure and HLA in healthy donors. PCR involved 60 Vbeta and 13 Jbeta primers. The repertoire was sequenced with immunoSEQ multiplex PCR; TCRdb's copy has only in-frame clones and lacks some. The data hold about 180,000 clones, with 84% observed a single time. The sample consisted of PBMCs. The receptor source for this set is a man aged 18 to 29 in good health and CMV-seronegative.

CDR3 protein: CASSPRRTFWDKNTEAFF. In nucleotides, the CDR3 is TGTGCCAGCAGCCCTAGAAGGACCTTTTGGGACAAGAACACTGAAGCTTTCTTT. The chain uses TRBV21-1 and TRBJ1-1; the table names TRBD1, a call not compared with the DNA. TRBV21-1 is shown as a pseudogene. The CDR3 covers 18 residues.

The chain has TRBV5-1 and TRBJ2-3; 7 nucleotides line up with TRBD2. Germline V gene sequence: CDR1 SGHRS, CDR2 YFSETQ. The CDR3 sequence is 13 residues long. The V gene end was trimmed by 2 bases and the J gene end by 6 bases; junction bases not matched to a gene: 3. CDR3 protein: CASSFAGEDTQYF. CDR3 DNA: TGCGCCAGCAGCTTCGCGGGGGAGGATACGCAGTATTTT. Supplemented by reference TRBV5-1 and TRBJ2-3, the full variable domain reads KAGVTQTPRYLIKTRGQQVTLSCSPISGHRSVSWYQQTPGQGLQFLFEYFSETQRNKGNFPGRFSGRQFSNSRSEMNVSTLELGDSALYLCASSFAGEDTQYFGPGTRLTVL.

This sequence joins TRBV29-1 and TRBJ2-7; 8 bases line up with TRBD2. Germline lookup yields CDR1 SQVTM and CDR2 ANQGSEA. The trim removed 7 bases at V and 0 bases at J, leaving 5 bases unmatched. CDR3 length: 13 amino acids. CDR3 loop: CSAGSGSSYEQYF. The CDR3 DNA reads as TGCAGCGCTGGAAGCGGGAGCTCCTACGAGCAGTACTTC.

The chain uses TRBV10-3 and TRBJ1-3; TRBD1 aligns across 9 bases. V gave up 3 bases and J gave up 8 bases; unmatched junction bases: 8. The germline V gene has CDR1 ENHRY and CDR2 SYGVKD. There are 15 residues in the CDR3. The CDR3 DNA reads as TGTGCCATCAGTGACATCCGGGACAGGGCGGACACCATATATTTT. Amino acid sequence: CAISDIRDRADTIYF.

This sequence joins TRBV7-6 and TRBJ2-5; TRBD1 agrees at 8 bases. V was pared by 5 bases and J by 4 bases, with 6 bases of the junction left unmatched. There are 14 residues in the CDR3. CDR1 and CDR2 (germline): SGHVS, FNYEAQ. CDR3 sequence reads: CASSQDRGRETQYF. DNA of the CDR3: TGTGCCAGCAGCCAAGACAGGGGCCGAGAGACCCAGTACTTC.

This clone has only one observation. V usage is TRBV2 and J usage is TRBJ1-6, with D tentatively TRBD1 (5 bases). The CDR3 sequence is 16 residues long. Per the germline V gene, CDR1 is SNHLY and CDR2 is FYNNEI. The V gene lost 3 bases and the J gene lost 6 bases, with 15 bases spanning the gap. The CDR3: CASSEGGGAINSPLHF. CDR3 bases: TGTGCCAGCAGTGAGGGCGGAGGGGCTATTAATTCACCCCTCCACTTT.

This chain uses TRBV11-2 with TRBJ2-1; tentative D call: TRBD2 (5 bases). Deletions cut 1 base from V and 7 bases from J, with 8 bases between. Germline V gene data show CDR1 as SGHAT and CDR2 as FQNNGV. The CDR3 is 13 residues long. The CDR3 here is CASSLVQRNEQFF. For the CDR3, the DNA is TGTGCCAGCAGCTTAGTACAGCGGAATGAGCAGTTCTTC.

The chain carries TRBV25-1 and TRBJ2-2; 8 bases fit TRBD1. V shed 6 bases, J shed 7 bases, and the junction held 4 bases outside the gene matches. The CDR3 is 13 amino acids. Germline V gene data show CDR1 as MGHDK and CDR2 as SYGVNS. CDR3 in amino acids: CASSRDRRGELFF. The CDR3 DNA is TGTGCCAGCAGCCGGGACAGGCGCGGGGAGCTGTTTTTT.

The chain links TRBV7-9 to TRBJ2-2, with D possibly being TRBD2 (5 bases). The CDR3 runs 14 residues. The germline V gene has CDR1 SEHNR and CDR2 FQNEAQ (reference sequence). V gave up 2 bases and J gave up 6 bases, with 10 bases separating them. Here the CDR3 DNA reads TGTGCCAGCAGCTTATTCGCGGGCGCCGGGGAGCTGTTTTTT. Translated: CASSLFAGAGELFF.

This chain joins TRBV19 and TRBJ1-1; the D is unclear. Germline lookup yields CDR1 LNHDA and CDR2 SQIVND (reference sequence). The ends were cut back, 3 bases at V and 0 bases at J, with 14 bases in the middle. The CDR3 is 16 amino acids. In nucleotides, the CDR3 is TGTGCCAGTAGTATGGAGGGCGGACGGGTGAACACTGAAGCTTTCTTT. Encoded protein: CASSMEGGRVNTEAFF.

This chain uses TRBV5-5 with TRBJ1-1; unclear D gene. V was clipped by 0 bases and J by 5 bases, with 14 bases between them. The CDR3 is made up of 15 amino acids. In germline, CDR1 is SGHKS, CDR2 YYEKEE (reference sequence). Here the CDR3 DNA reads TGTGCCAGCAGCTTGGTCGGCGCAGGAGGTACTGAAGCTTTCTTT. Protein product: CASSLVGAGGTEAFF. Filled out from reference TRBV5-5 and TRBJ1-1, the complete variable domain reads DAGVTQSPTHLIKTRGQQVTLRCSPISGHKSVSWYQQVLGQGPQFIFQYYEKEERGRGNFPDRFSARQFPNYSSELNVNALLLGDSALYLCASSLVGAGGTEAFFGQGTRLTVV.

This clone was seen a single time. The rearrangement joins TRBV11-3 to TRBJ2-7; D gene unclear. Germline values: CDR1 SGHNT, CDR2 YENEEA. Trimming pared 5 bases from V and 3 bases from J, leaving 11 bases between. The CDR3 has 13 residues. DNA for the CDR3: TGTGCCAGCAGCCCTATACGGGTCTACGAGCAGTACTTC. Translated: CASSPIRVYEQYF.

This chain joins TRBV2 and TRBJ2-2; 8 nucleotides line up with TRBD2. CDR3 length: 15 residues. Germline lookup yields CDR1 SNHLY and CDR2 FYNNEI. J lost 1 base, V lost 6 bases, and 4 bases had no gene match. The CDR3 here is CASRGTSLNTGELFF. The CDR3 DNA is TGTGCCAGCAGGGGGACTAGTCTGAACACCGGGGAGCTGTTTTTT. The full variable domain, in which reference TRBV2 and TRBJ2-2 provide the parts outside the CDR3, is EPEVTQTPSHQVTQMGQEVILRCVPISNHLYFYWYRQILGQKVEFLVSFYNNEISEKSEIFDDQFSVERPDGSNFTLKIRSTKLEDSAMYFCASRGTSLNTGELFFGEGSRLTVL.

The chain carries TRBV2 and TRBJ2-3; D possibly corresponds to TRBD2 (5 bases). The CDR3 sequence is 18 residues long. The V gene lost 7 bases and the J gene lost 2 bases, with 25 bases spanning the gap. Per the germline V gene, CDR1 is SNHLY and CDR2 is FYNNEI. The CDR3 nucleotides are TGTGCCAGCACCCCATCTCTGACGGCGGGCTGGCCCACAGATACGCAGTATTTT. Its protein is CASTPSLTAGWPTDTQYF.

This chain connects TRBV7-9 to TRBJ2-2, with D maybe TRBD1 (6 bases). The V end was cut by 4 bases, the J end by 2 bases, with 14 bases between. This CDR3 contains 16 residues. Germline CDR1 is SEHNR and CDR2 is FQNEAQ (reference sequence). CDR3 bases: TGTGCCAGCAGCTGGGGGCAGGGGATAAACACCGGGGAGCTGTTTTTT. It encodes CASSWGQGINTGELFF. Full variable domain (outside the CDR3, taken from reference TRBV7-9 and TRBJ2-2): DTGVSQNPRHKITKRGQNVTFRCDPISEHNRLYWYRQTLGQGPEFLTYFQNEAQLEKSRLLSDRFSAERPKGSFSTLEIQRTEQGDSAMYLCASSWGQGINTGELFFGEGSRLTVL.

About this clone itself: One junction end disagrees with the germline gene, perhaps due to a read error. The sample contains more than one DNA sequence encoding this CDR3. The chain recombines TRBV19 with TRBJ1-4, with 10 bases aligning to TRBD1. The CDR3 runs 15 residues. Germline assignment: CDR1 LNHDA and CDR2 SQIVND (reference sequence). In DNA, the CDR3 is TGTGCCAGTAGCCGGGACAGGGGTGTTGATGAAAAGCTGTTTTTT. Its protein product is CASSRDRGVDEKLFF.